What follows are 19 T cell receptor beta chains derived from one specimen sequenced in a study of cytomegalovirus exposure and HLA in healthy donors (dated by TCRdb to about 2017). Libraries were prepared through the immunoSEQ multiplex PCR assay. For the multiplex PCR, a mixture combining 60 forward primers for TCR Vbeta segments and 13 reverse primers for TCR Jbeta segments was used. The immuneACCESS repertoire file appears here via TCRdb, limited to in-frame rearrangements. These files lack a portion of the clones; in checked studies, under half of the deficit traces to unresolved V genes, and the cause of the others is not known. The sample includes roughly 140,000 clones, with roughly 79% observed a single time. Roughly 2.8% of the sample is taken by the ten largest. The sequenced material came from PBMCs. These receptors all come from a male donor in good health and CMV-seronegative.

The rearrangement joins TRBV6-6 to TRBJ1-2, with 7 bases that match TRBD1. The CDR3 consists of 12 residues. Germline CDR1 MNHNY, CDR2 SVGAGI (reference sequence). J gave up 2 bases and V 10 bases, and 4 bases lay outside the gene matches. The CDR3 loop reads CATTTGNYGYTF. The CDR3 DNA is TGTGCCACCACGACAGGGAACTATGGCTACACCTTC.

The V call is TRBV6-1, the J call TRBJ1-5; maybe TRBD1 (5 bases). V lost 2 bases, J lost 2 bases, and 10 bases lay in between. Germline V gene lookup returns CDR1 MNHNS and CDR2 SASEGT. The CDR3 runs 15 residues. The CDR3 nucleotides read TGTGCCAGCAGTGAATCTGGAGGGGGCAATCAGCCCCAGCATTTT. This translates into CASSESGGGNQPQHF.

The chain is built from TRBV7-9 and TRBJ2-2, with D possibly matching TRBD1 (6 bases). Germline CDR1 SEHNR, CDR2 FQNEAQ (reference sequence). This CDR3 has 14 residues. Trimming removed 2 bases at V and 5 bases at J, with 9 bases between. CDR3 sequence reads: CASSLLQGTGELFF. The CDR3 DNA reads TGTGCCAGCAGCTTATTGCAGGGGACCGGGGAGCTGTTTTTT.

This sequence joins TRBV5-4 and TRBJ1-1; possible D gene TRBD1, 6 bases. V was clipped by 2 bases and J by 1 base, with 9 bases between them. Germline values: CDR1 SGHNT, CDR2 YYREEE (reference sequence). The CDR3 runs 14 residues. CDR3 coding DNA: TGTGCCAGCAGCTTTACAGGGAGGAACACTGAAGCTTTCTTT. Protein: CASSFTGRNTEAFF.

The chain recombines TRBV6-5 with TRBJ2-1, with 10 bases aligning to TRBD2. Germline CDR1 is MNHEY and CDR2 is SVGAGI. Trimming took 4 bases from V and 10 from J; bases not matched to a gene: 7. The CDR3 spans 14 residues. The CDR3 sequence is CASSSPAGGLEQFF. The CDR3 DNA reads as TGTGCCAGCAGTTCCCCAGCGGGGGGGTTAGAGCAGTTCTTC.

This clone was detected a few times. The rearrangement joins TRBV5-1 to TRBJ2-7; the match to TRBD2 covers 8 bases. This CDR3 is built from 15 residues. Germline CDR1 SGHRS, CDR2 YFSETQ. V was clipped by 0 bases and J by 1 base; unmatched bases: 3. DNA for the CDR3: TGCGCCAGCAGCTTGGCCCTAGCGGGTTCCTACGAGCAGTACTTC. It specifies CASSLALAGSYEQYF.

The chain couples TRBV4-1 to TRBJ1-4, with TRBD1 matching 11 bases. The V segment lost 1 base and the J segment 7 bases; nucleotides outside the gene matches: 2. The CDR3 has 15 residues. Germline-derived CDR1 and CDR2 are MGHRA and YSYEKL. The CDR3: CASSQGTGGTEKLFF. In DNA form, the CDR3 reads TGCGCCAGCAGCCAAGGGACAGGGGGCACTGAAAAACTGTTTTTT.

The CDR3 DNA reads as TGTGCCAGCAGCGACAGGGGCCGTAGTCAGTACTTC. Translation: CASSDRGRSQYF. V and J are TRBV6-1 and TRBJ2-4; 8 bases agree with TRBD1. Losses at the gene ends were 6 bases for V and 12 bases for J; bases not matched to a gene: 7. Germline V gene sequence: CDR1 MNHNS, CDR2 SASEGT. The CDR3 runs to 12 residues.

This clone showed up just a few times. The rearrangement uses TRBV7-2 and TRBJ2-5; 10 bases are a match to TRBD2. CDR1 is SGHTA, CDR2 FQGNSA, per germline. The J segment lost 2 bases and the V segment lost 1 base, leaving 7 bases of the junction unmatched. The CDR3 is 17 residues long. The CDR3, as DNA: TGTGCCAGCAGCTTAGGATCTAGCGGGGGCCCTCAAGAGACCCAGTACTTC. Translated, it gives CASSLGSSGGPQETQYF.

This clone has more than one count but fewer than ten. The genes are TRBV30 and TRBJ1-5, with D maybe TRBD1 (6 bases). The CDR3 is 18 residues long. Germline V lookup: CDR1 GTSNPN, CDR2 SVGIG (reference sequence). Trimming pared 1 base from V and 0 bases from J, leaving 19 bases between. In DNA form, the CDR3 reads TGTGCCTGGAGTGCCCCCGGTCCCGGACAGTCTAGCAATCAGCCCCAGCATTTT. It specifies CAWSAPGPGQSSNQPQHF.

The CDR3, as DNA: TGTGCCAGCAGCCGGAGCGAGGGGGAGAACACTGAAGCTTTCTTT. Translated: CASSRSEGENTEAFF. The chain links TRBV5-4 to TRBJ1-1, with D perhaps TRBD1 (6 bases). V dropped 4 bases and J dropped 1 base, with 14 bases sitting between them. This CDR3 is 15 amino acids long. Germline assignment: CDR1 SGHNT and CDR2 YYREEE (reference sequence).

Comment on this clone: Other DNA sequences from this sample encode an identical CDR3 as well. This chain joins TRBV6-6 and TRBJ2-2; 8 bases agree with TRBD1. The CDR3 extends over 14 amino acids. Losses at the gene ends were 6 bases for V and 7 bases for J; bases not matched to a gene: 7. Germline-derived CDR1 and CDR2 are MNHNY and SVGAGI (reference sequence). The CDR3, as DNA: TGTGCCAGCAGAAAAGGACAGGGACGCGGGGAGCTGTTTTTT. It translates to CASRKGQGRGELFF.

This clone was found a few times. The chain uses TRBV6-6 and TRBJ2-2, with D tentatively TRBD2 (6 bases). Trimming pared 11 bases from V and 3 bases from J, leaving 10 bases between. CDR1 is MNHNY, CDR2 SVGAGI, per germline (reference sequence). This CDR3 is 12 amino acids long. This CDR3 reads CASGGDTGELFF. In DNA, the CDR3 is TGTGCCTCCGGAGGGGACACCGGGGAGCTGTTTTTT.

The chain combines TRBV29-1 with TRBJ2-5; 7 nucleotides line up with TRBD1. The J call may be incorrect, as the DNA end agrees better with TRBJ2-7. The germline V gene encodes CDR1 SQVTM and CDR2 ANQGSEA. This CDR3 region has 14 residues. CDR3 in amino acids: CSVPGRRDSYEQYF. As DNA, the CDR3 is TGCAGCGTTCCCGGCCGCCGGGACAGTTACGAGCAGTACTTC.

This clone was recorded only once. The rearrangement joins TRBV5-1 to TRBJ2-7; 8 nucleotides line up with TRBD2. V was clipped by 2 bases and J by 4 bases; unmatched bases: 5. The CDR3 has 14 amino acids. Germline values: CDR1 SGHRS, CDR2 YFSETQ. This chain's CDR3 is CASSFGGASYEQYF. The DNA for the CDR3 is TGCGCCAGCAGCTTCGGGGGGGCCAGTTACGAGCAGTACTTC.

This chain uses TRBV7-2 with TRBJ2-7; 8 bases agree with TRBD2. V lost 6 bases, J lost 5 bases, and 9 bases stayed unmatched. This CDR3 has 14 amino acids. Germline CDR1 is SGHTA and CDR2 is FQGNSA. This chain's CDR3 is CASRLGGVGNEQYF. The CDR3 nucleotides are TGTGCCAGCAGACTCGGGGGGGTAGGCAACGAGCAGTACTTC.

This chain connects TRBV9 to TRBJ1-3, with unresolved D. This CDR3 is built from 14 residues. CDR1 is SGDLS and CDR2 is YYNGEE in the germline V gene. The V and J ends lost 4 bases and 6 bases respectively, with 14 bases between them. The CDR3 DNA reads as TGTGCCAGCAGCCAAAGGACTCAGGAAAACACCATATATTTT. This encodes CASSQRTQENTIYF.

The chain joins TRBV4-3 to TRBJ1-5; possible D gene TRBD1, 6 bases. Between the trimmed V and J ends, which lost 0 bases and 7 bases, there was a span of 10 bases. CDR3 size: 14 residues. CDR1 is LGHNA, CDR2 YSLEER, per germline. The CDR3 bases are TGCGCCAGCAGCCAAGACAGGGGAACACAGCCCCAGCATTTT. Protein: CASSQDRGTQPQHF.

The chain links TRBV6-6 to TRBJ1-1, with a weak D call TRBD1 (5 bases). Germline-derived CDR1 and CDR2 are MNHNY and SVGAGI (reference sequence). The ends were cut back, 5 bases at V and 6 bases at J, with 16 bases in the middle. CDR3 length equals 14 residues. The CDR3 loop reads CASSRTSDVAEAFF. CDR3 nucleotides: TGTGCCAGCAGTCGGACATCGGACGTGGCTGAAGCTTTCTTT.